These 22 T cell receptor beta chains were sequenced from one sample in a study of T cell repertoires in cytomegalovirus infection. TCRdb itself ran the reads through MiXCR, one entry per CDR3 protein. The sample contains around 740,000 distinct CDR3 sequences, 35% to 40% of which appear only once. Material for sequencing was PBMCs. These receptors were collected from a human donor in good health (CMV status not recorded). Some clones in this sample may be carry-over from other donors' samples.

In this sample, this clonotype turned up many times. The chain carries TRBV7-2 and TRBJ1-4; 11 bases are a match to TRBD1. There are 15 residues in the CDR3. Trimming removed 4 bases from V and 8 bases from J; junction bases left unmatched: 6. Germline V CDR1 and CDR2: SGHTA, FQGNSA. The DNA of the CDR3 is TGTGCCAGCAGCTCAGGACAGGGGGCGCGCGAAAAACTGTTTTTT. Residues: CASSSGQGAREKLFF.

V is TRBV5-4 and J is TRBJ2-3, with 9 bases identical to TRBD2. Germline trimming cut 0 bases from V and 0 bases from J; bases unmatched to any gene: 5. CDR3 length: 17 residues. CDR1 and CDR2 (germline): SGHNT, YYREEE (reference sequence). The CDR3 nucleotides read TGTGCCAGCAGCTTGGTAAAGGGACTAGCAAGCACAGATACGCAGTATTTT. Translated, it gives CASSLVKGLASTDTQYF. Full variable domain (remainder filled in from reference TRBV5-4 and TRBJ2-3): ETGVTQSPTHLIKTRGQQVTLRCSSQSGHNTVSWYQQALGQGPQFIFQYYREEENGRGNFPPRFSGLQFPNYSSELNVNALELDDSALYLCASSLVKGLASTDTQYFGPGTRLTVL.

The gene calls are TRBV6-1 and TRBJ1-2; tentative D call: TRBD1 (5 bases). V lost 6 bases to trimming and J lost 3 bases, with 14 bases between them. CDR1 is MNHNS, CDR2 SASEGT, per germline. This CDR3 comprises 14 residues. CDR3 protein: CASSPGGVDYGYTF. The CDR3 DNA is TGTGCCAGCAGCCCCGGAGGGGTTGACTATGGCTACACCTTC.

This clonotype was seen a handful of times. The chain has TRBV19 and TRBJ2-5; 9 bases fit TRBD2. Germline V gene data show CDR1 as LNHDA and CDR2 as SQIVND (reference sequence). This CDR3 comprises 15 residues. V shed 7 bases and J 1 base; nucleotides not matched to a gene: 7. In DNA, the CDR3 is TGTGCCAGTAAGAGTAGCGGGAGTTTCCAAGAGACCCAGTACTTC. Its translation is CASKSSGSFQETQYF.

This chain joins TRBV28 and TRBJ2-7; D ambiguous. V gave up 2 bases and J gave up 3 bases, with 11 bases separating them. The CDR3 contains 14 residues. The germline V gene encodes CDR1 MDHEN and CDR2 SYDVKM. The CDR3, as DNA: TGTGCCAGCAGTTTACCCCCACACGTCTACGAGCAGTACTTC. Its translation is CASSLPPHVYEQYF.

This rearrangement joins TRBV29-1 to TRBJ2-2; D unclear. V gave up 1 base and J gave up 7 bases, with 7 bases separating them. CDR1 is SQVTM, CDR2 ANQGSEA, per germline. The CDR3 has 12 residues. The CDR3 region has the DNA TGCAGCGTTGAAGGCCTCGGCGGGGAGCTGTTTTTT. Protein: CSVEGLGGELFF.

On this clonotype itself: The conserved phenylalanine or tryptophan normally closing the CDR3 is absent here, so this likely arose from a read error. This chain uses TRBV27 with TRBJ1-2; 10 positions match TRBD1. CDR1 is MNHEY and CDR2 is SMNVEV in the germline V gene (reference sequence). The CDR3 runs 16 residues. With 8 bases clipped from V and 4 bases from J, the junction kept 13 bases outside the gene matches. As DNA, the CDR3 is TGTGCCAGCGGAGGTCAGAGTTGGGACAGGGGCTATGGCTACACCTTA. Translation gives CASGGQSWDRGYGYTL.

About this clonotype itself: A much bigger clone sits one base away, suggesting this may be a read error. This rearrangement joins TRBV7-6 to TRBJ2-7; 9 nucleotides line up with TRBD1. Germline assignment: CDR1 SGHVS and CDR2 FNYEAQ. V was clipped by 7 bases and J by 5 bases; unmatched bases: 9. The CDR3 is 14 amino acids. CDR3 DNA sequence: TGTGCCAGCAACCGACAGGACAGGGGAAACGAGCAGTACTTC. Amino acid sequence: CASNRQDRGNEQYF.

This clonotype was seen a single time. An end of the junction does not agree with germline; a read error may underlie this. The rearrangement joins TRBV19 to TRBJ2-7; TRBD1 aligns across 10 bases. The CDR3 consists of 18 residues. The V gene's germline CDR1 is LNHDA and CDR2 SQIVND (reference sequence). CDR3 in DNA: TGTGCCAGTAGTATGGGCCCGACAGGGGGCCCCAACCCCTACAAGCAGTACTTC. This translates into CASSMGPTGGPNPYKQYF.

The V gene is TRBV4-1, the J gene TRBJ2-1; D not resolved. This CDR3 comprises 16 residues. Trimming removed 0 bases from V and 3 bases from J, with 12 bases in between. CDR1 and CDR2 from the germline V gene are MGHRA and YSYEKL. The CDR3 nucleotides are TGCGCCAGCAGCCAAGAGGGCGAAGGTTACTACAATGAGCAGTTCTTC. Translation gives CASSQEGEGYYNEQFF.

The rearrangement joins TRBV11-2 to TRBJ2-2; 8 bases fit TRBD1. In germline, CDR1 is SGHAT, CDR2 FQNNGV. The CDR3 has 15 amino acids. The V gene end was trimmed by 4 bases and the J gene end by 4 bases; junction bases not matched to a gene: 5. The CDR3 DNA is TGTGCCAGCAGCTCGGTGGACAGGGTCACCGGGGAGCTGTTTTTT. This codes for CASSSVDRVTGELFF.

This clonotype was counted a few times. The chain has TRBV7-6 and TRBJ2-7, with TRBD2 matching over 9 bases. The germline V gene has CDR1 SGHVS and CDR2 FNYEAQ. Unmatched junction bases numbered 4, after V lost 0 bases and J lost 4 bases. The CDR3 is 15 residues long. CDR3 protein: CASSLASGSVYEQYF. The CDR3 nucleotides read TGTGCCAGCAGCTTAGCTAGCGGGAGTGTATACGAGCAGTACTTC.

This chain links TRBV5-6 with TRBJ2-3; 12 bases are shared with TRBD2. With 3 bases clipped from V and 3 bases from J, the junction kept 14 bases outside the gene matches. This CDR3 region has 19 residues. CDR1 and CDR2 (germline): SGHDT, YYEEEE. The CDR3 nucleotides are TGTGCCAGCAGCTCGTCGGCTAGCGGGAGGGATTGGTTTACAGATACGCAGTATTTT. Its translation: CASSSSASGRDWFTDTQYF.

The chain recombines TRBV28 with TRBJ1-2; tentative D call: TRBD1 (6 bases). There are 15 residues in the CDR3. V gave up 10 bases and J gave up 4 bases, with 22 bases separating them. Germline V lookup: CDR1 MDHEN, CDR2 SYDVKM. This CDR3 is CATLQGHSPTYGYTF. The CDR3, as DNA: TGTGCCACACTACAGGGCCACTCACCCACCTATGGCTACACCTTC.

This clonotype was recorded a few times. The rearrangement joins TRBV7-6 to TRBJ2-1; D assignment may be TRBD1 or TRBD2 (6 bases each). The CDR3 runs 16 residues. Germline CDR1 reads SGHVS; CDR2 reads FNYEAQ. V was pared by 3 bases and J by 9 bases, with 21 bases between. CDR3 DNA sequence: TGTGCCAGCAGCTTCCCTAAGGACCTCGGGGGCGGTGAGCAGTTCTTC. This codes for CASSFPKDLGGGEQFF.

V usage is TRBV6-2 or TRBV6-3 and J usage is TRBJ2-7, with D possibly being TRBD1 (5 bases). The ends were cut back, 4 bases at V and 2 bases at J, with 15 bases in the middle. Germline assignment: CDR1 MNHEY and CDR2 SVGEGT. The CDR3 loop spans 15 amino acids. The CDR3 region is CASSFRGQRTYEQYF. As DNA, the CDR3 is TGTGCCAGCAGTTTCCGCGGACAACGAACCTACGAGCAGTACTTC.

This clonotype was seen many times. CDR3: CASGRLAGASGEQFF. CDR3 bases: TGTGCCAGCGGAAGACTAGCGGGAGCGTCGGGTGAGCAGTTCTTC. This chain links TRBV27 with TRBJ2-1; the match to TRBD2 covers 12 bases. Germline CDR1 MNHEY, CDR2 SMNVEV (reference sequence). This CDR3 contains 15 residues. J gave up 9 bases and V 8 bases, and 11 bases lay outside the gene matches.

This clonotype was seen more than once but under ten times. The chain is built from TRBV7-2 and TRBJ2-1; possible D gene TRBD2, 5 bases. Deletions cut 8 bases from V and 9 bases from J, with 20 bases between. Germline-derived CDR1 and CDR2 are SGHTA and FQGNSA. This CDR3 contains 14 residues. The CDR3 protein is CASSVGLAVLEQFF. Here the CDR3 DNA reads TGTGCCAGCTCCGTGGGCCTAGCTGTTCTTGAGCAGTTCTTC.

The sample holds many counts of this clonotype. The chain joins TRBV7-6 to TRBJ2-5, with D maybe TRBD2 (5 bases). The length of the CDR3 is 13 residues. Per the germline V gene, CDR1 is SGHVS and CDR2 is FNYEAQ. With 3 bases removed from V and 7 bases from J, the gap between germline ends came to 12 bases. CDR3 sequence reads: CASSLLRGGTQYF. CDR3 in DNA: TGTGCCAGCAGCTTGTTGCGAGGAGGGACCCAGTACTTC.

The genes are TRBV7-6 and TRBJ2-6, with a possible D match to TRBD1 (5 bases). From germline, CDR1 is SGHVS and CDR2 FNYEAQ. Trimming removed 8 bases at V and 0 bases at J, with 5 bases between. The CDR3 runs 13 residues. CDR3 DNA: TGTGCCAGCGACAGCTCTGGGGCCAACGTCCTGACTTTC. Encoded protein: CASDSSGANVLTF.

The rearrangement links TRBV29-1 to TRBJ1-2; weak D call: TRBD1 (6 bases). CDR1 SQVTM and CDR2 ANQGSEA come from the germline V gene. V was clipped by 3 bases and J by 5 bases, with 19 bases between them. The CDR3 is made up of 15 amino acids. CDR3 sequence: CSVDFPGQVRYGYTF. The CDR3 bases are TGCAGCGTTGACTTCCCGGGACAAGTTCGGTATGGCTACACCTTC.

A few counts support this clonotype. The gene calls are TRBV19 and TRBJ2-1; the match to TRBD2 covers 11 bases. V lost 7 bases and J lost 7; bases outside the gene matches: 6. The CDR3 covers 14 residues. Germline V lookup: CDR1 LNHDA, CDR2 SQIVND (reference sequence). The CDR3 DNA sequence: TGTGCCAGTACGACTAGCGGGATCAGGAATGAGCAGTTCTTC. Its protein is CASTTSGIRNEQFF.